This T cell receptor beta chain was recorded in a study of tumor T cells in aggressive B-cell lymphoma. Germline CDR1 reads LGHNA; CDR2 reads YNFKEQ. The CDR3 runs to 16 residues. V dropped 4 bases and J dropped 1; count of bases not matched to a gene: 4. This clone showed up just once. Clones were read by immunoSEQ multiplex PCR, and TCRdb kept only the in-frame ones, dropping some. The sample consists of about 10,000 clones, roughly 85% of them appearing once. The TCR sequence derives from an adult with diffuse large B cell lymphoma. Specimen: tumor tissue. The chain employs TRBV4-2 and TRBJ2-3; TRBD2 agrees at 11 bases. The CDR3 DNA reads TGTGCCAGCAGCCCTGGGGGACTAGCGGGCACAGATACGCAGTATTTT. Its protein is CASSPGGLAGTDTQYF.